A selection of T cell receptor beta chains follows, all from one sample in a study of blood T cell repertoires in COVID-19. The protocol was immunoSEQ multiplex PCR, while the TCRdb copy is restricted to in-frame clones and leaves out a portion. This sample has about 110,000 clones, with over 70% found just once. Input material: peripheral blood. These receptor sequences come from a woman between 70 and 85 years old with acute or convalescent COVID-19. Each CDR3 is given with its conserved first and last residue. The D gene is left open where the match is weak. Only part of the rows carry a size: once, few, many, or a class if the clone is expanded.

d_call	clone_size	v_call	j_call	cdr3_nt	cdr3_aa
NA	few	TRBV4-2	TRBJ1-1	TGTGCCAGCAGCCAAGGGGCTGGACATCCTCAGGTTGTGAACACTGAAGCTTTCTTT	CASSQGAGHPQVVNTEAFF
TRBD1	NA	TRBV5-4	TRBJ1-2	TGTGCCAGCAGCGCCGGGACAGGGGAGGGCTACACCTTC	CASSAGTGEGYTF
NA	NA	TRBV18	TRBJ2-1	TGTGCCAGCTCACGACTTATGGGGGGCTCCTACAATGAGCAGTTCTTC	CASSRLMGGSYNEQFF
TRBD2	NA	TRBV2	TRBJ2-1	TGTGCCAGCAGTGGACCGGGACTAGCAGAGCCCGCCTACAATGAGCAGTTCTTC	CASSGPGLAEPAYNEQFF
NA	NA	TRBV24-1	TRBJ1-1	TGTGCCACCAGTGACACCGGAGATGAAGCTTTCTTT	CATSDTGDEAFF
NA	NA	TRBV9	TRBJ2-5	TGTGCCAGCAGCGCACAGGGCTCAGGGACCCAGTACTTC	CASSAQGSGTQYF
TRBD2	NA	TRBV9	TRBJ2-1	TGTGCCAGCAGCGCTGTCGCTAGCGGGGGGGCCGGTGGAAATGAGCAGTTCTTC	CASSAVASGGAGGNEQFF
NA	NA	TRBV30	TRBJ1-1	TGTGCCTGGAGTGTTTCGACAACCACTGAAGCTTTCTTT	CAWSVSTTTEAFF
TRBD2	NA	TRBV23-1	TRBJ2-3	TGCGCCAGCAGACGTGACGGGACTAGCGGGACCGGTTGCCACACAGATACGCAGTATTTT	CASRRDGTSGTGCHTDTQYF
NA	few	TRBV10-3	TRBJ1-2	TGTGCCATCAGTGAACGGGGGGCTAACTATGGCTACACCTTC	CAISERGANYGYTF
NA	NA	TRBV9	TRBJ2-7	TGTGCCAGCAGCCCCGGTCCCGCCCCCTACGAGCAGTACTTC	CASSPGPAPYEQYF
TRBD1	NA	TRBV4-1	TRBJ2-3	TGCGCCAGCAGCCCGGTTGGACAGGACACAGATACGCAGTATTTT	CASSPVGQDTDTQYF
TRBD2	NA	TRBV5-1	TRBJ2-2	TGCGCCAGCCAAAGACCGGGACTAGCGGGGGCCCGAGACACCGGGGAGCTGTTTTTT	CASQRPGLAGARDTGELFF
TRBD2	NA	TRBV3-1/TRBV3-2	TRBJ2-7	TGTGCCAGCAGCCCTATAGCGGGAGGTCCCTACGAGCAGTACTTC	CASSPIAGGPYEQYF
TRBD1	NA	TRBV19	TRBJ1-2	TGTGCCAGTAGCGGGACAGGGGGATATGGCTACACCTTC	CASSGTGGYGYTF
TRBD2	NA	TRBV19	TRBJ2-1	TGTGCCACCCGGTGGGGGGGTCTTGGGGATGAGCAGTTCTTC	CATRWGGLGDEQFF
NA	once	TRBV23-1	TRBJ2-7	TGCGCCAGCAGTCGCAGGGATGACGAGCAGTACTTC	CASSRRDDEQYF
NA	NA	TRBV12-5	TRBJ1-4	TGTGCTAGTGGTTCCCTCGTAACCGCCCGACAGCCGGAGGGAGGGGAAAAACTGTTTTTT	CASGSLVTARQPEGGEKLFF
TRBD1	NA	TRBV28	TRBJ1-5	TGTGCCAGCAGTTTAAGCGGTACGAGGGGGCTCAGCAATCAGCCCCAGCATTTT	CASSLSGTRGLSNQPQHF
TRBD2	few	TRBV11-3	TRBJ2-3	TGTGCCAGCAGCATTACTAGCGGGAGCACAGATACGCAGTATTTT	CASSITSGSTDTQYF
NA	NA	TRBV9	TRBJ1-1	TGTGCCAGCAGCCCCTCGGGGAGGGGGGGTGGTACTGAAGCTTTCTTT	CASSPSGRGGGTEAFF
NA	NA	TRBV5-1	TRBJ2-7	TGCGCCAGCAGCGCGCTAGGGGGATCTAGCATCGACGAGCAGTACTTC	CASSALGGSSIDEQYF
NA	NA	TRBV3-1/TRBV3-2	TRBJ1-1	TGTGCCAGCAGCCAGCAGGCAAACACTGAAGCTTTCTTT	CASSQQANTEAFF
NA	NA	TRBV7-8	TRBJ2-7	TGTGCCAGCAGCTTCCAAAAGCTCTCCTACGAGCAGTACTTC	CASSFQKLSYEQYF
TRBD1	NA	TRBV28	TRBJ1-2	TGTGCCAGCGGGGAGCCCGGGACAGCAAACTATGGCTACACCTTC	CASGEPGTANYGYTF
TRBD2	NA	TRBV6-5	TRBJ2-3	TGTGCCAGCAGTTCCCGAACTAGCGGGAGGGCAGATACGCAGTATTTT	CASSSRTSGRADTQYF
TRBD1	NA	TRBV2	TRBJ2-1	TGTGCCAGCTGGGGACAGGGGGCATCCTACAATGAGCAGTTCTTC	CASWGQGASYNEQFF
NA	NA	TRBV19	TRBJ1-5	TGTGCCAGTAGTATTACTGCACAGCGGAGCAATCAGCCCCAGCATTTT	CASSITAQRSNQPQHF
NA	NA	TRBV6-6	TRBJ1-4	TGTGCCAGCAGTTACGGGGGGATCGGGAATGAAAAACTGTTTTTT	CASSYGGIGNEKLFF
NA	NA	TRBV5-6	TRBJ2-7	TGTGCCAGCAGCTCCGTACGGAGACAGCGTTACGAGCAGTACTTC	CASSSVRRQRYEQYF
TRBD1	NA	TRBV5-5	TRBJ2-7	TGTGCCAGCAGCCTACAGGGGTACGAGCAGTACTTC	CASSLQGYEQYF
TRBD1	NA	TRBV6-5	TRBJ2-1	TGTGCCAGCGTAGACAGGGGGGGCTTCGATGAGCAGTTCTTC	CASVDRGGFDEQFF
NA	NA	TRBV30	TRBJ1-2	TGTGCCTGGAGTGTACGCGACTATGGCTACACCTTC	CAWSVRDYGYTF
TRBD1	NA	TRBV6-4	TRBJ2-7	TGTGCCAGCAGCCGGGACAGGGGAGACGAGCAGTACTTC	CASSRDRGDEQYF
NA	NA	TRBV5-1	TRBJ2-3	TGCGCCAGCAGCTTGGACGGAGACCCTAGCACAGATACGCAGTATTTT	CASSLDGDPSTDTQYF
TRBD2	once	TRBV14	TRBJ2-1	TGTGCCAGCAGCCCGTCCCCCGGACTAGCGCATTACAATGAGCAGTTCTTC	CASSPSPGLAHYNEQFF
NA	once	TRBV6-1	TRBJ2-7	TGTGCCAGCAGTGAACTACAGGGTTCCGAGCAGTACTTC	CASSELQGSEQYF
NA	once	TRBV5-8	TRBJ1-1	TGTGCCAGCAGCGGTGGGGCCATAAACACTGAAGCTTTCTTT	CASSGGAINTEAFF
NA	NA	TRBV7-2	TRBJ1-3	TGTGCCAGCAGCTTGGGAGGAGTGATTGGAAACACCATATATTTT	CASSLGGVIGNTIYF
TRBD1	NA	TRBV9	TRBJ1-2	TGTGCCAGCAGCGTGTCGGACAGGGAAGACTATGGCTACACCTTC	CASSVSDREDYGYTF
NA	NA	TRBV19	TRBJ1-1	TGTGCCAGTAGTATCAACCCCGGGGCCGGGGGTACTGAAGCTTTCTTT	CASSINPGAGGTEAFF
NA	NA	TRBV2	TRBJ2-5	TGTGCCAGCACGAGGGCAGGGGCTGGGGAGACCCAGTACTTC	CASTRAGAGETQYF
NA	few	TRBV7-9	TRBJ2-1	TGTGCCAGCAGCTCCCAAGGGGGATGGGGGAACAATGAGCAGTTCTTC	CASSSQGGWGNNEQFF
NA	once	TRBV6-5	TRBJ1-2	TGTGCCAGCAGTCCCCCAAGCTTTAACTATGGCTACACCTTC	CASSPPSFNYGYTF
TRBD1	NA	TRBV5-1	TRBJ2-3	TGCGCCAGCAGCACGGGACAGACTAGCACAGATACGCAGTATTTT	CASSTGQTSTDTQYF
TRBD1	NA	TRBV5-1	TRBJ2-3	TGCGCCAGCAGCTTGGAGGGGGCGTCAGATACGCAGTATTTT	CASSLEGASDTQYF
TRBD1	NA	TRBV5-8	TRBJ1-1	TGTGCCAGCAGCTTGGTGCAGGGGGTTACTGAAGCTTTCTTT	CASSLVQGVTEAFF
TRBD1	NA	TRBV7-3	TRBJ2-5	TGTGCCAGCAGCTCCTACGGACAGGCAGAGACCCAGTACTTC	CASSSYGQAETQYF
TRBD1	NA	TRBV30	TRBJ2-7	TGTGCCTGGAGTGTACGAAGGGGGCTCGAGCAGTACTTC	CAWSVRRGLEQYF
NA	NA	TRBV10-3	TRBJ1-6	TGTGCCACAGCGGCCGCCGGAGGGTCACCCCTCCACTTT	CATAAAGGSPLHF
TRBD2	NA	TRBV5-1	TRBJ2-7	TGCGCCAGCAGCTTGGCCCGTCGCGTAGCGGGAGATGAGCAGTACTTC	CASSLARRVAGDEQYF